The 5 T cell receptor beta chains below come from one sample, sequenced in a study of T cell responses to AZD1222 COVID-19 vaccine. This table comes from immunoSEQ multiplex PCR, and its TCRdb copy is limited to in-frame clones, with some not included. The table lists 150,000 to 200,000 clones, around nine tenths of them singletons. The sample in question was peripheral blood, obtained 28 days after the second dose of the MenACWY control vaccine. These receptors were taken from an adult who received the MenACWY meningococcal vaccine as a control.

J is TRBJ2-6 and V is TRBV7-9; 8 bases align to TRBD1. The trim removed 5 bases at V and 2 bases at J, leaving 5 bases unmatched. Per germline, CDR1 SEHNR and CDR2 FQNEAQ (reference sequence). The CDR3 is made up of 16 amino acids. This CDR3 reads CASSPQGATGANVLTF. CDR3 nucleotide sequence: TGTGCCAGCAGCCCGCAGGGGGCGACTGGGGCCAACGTCCTGACTTTC.

The chain couples TRBV19 to TRBJ1-1; D is uncertain. V gave up 0 bases and J gave up 8 bases, with 4 bases separating them. Germline CDR1 reads LNHDA; CDR2 reads SQIVND (reference sequence). The CDR3 is made up of 11 amino acids. The CDR3 sequence: CASSIDREAFF. DNA of the CDR3: TGTGCCAGTAGTATAGACAGGGAAGCTTTCTTT.

The chain carries TRBV6-5 and TRBJ2-1, with 8 bases identical to TRBD1. CDR3 length: 14 residues. Per the germline V gene, CDR1 is MNHEY and CDR2 is SVGAGI. Trimming took 5 bases from V and 8 from J; bases not matched to a gene: 8. The CDR3 nucleotides are TGTGCCAGCAGTAAGGACAGGGATTACGATGAGCAGTTCTTC. It encodes CASSKDRDYDEQFF.

The genes are TRBV27 and TRBJ2-3, with 8 bases aligning to TRBD2. The V gene's germline CDR1 is MNHEY and CDR2 SMNVEV (reference sequence). After removal of 5 bases from V and 1 base from J, the junction contained 5 bases not matched to a gene. CDR3 length: 15 residues. The CDR3 bases are TGTGCCAGCAGTCTATTAGCGGGACGCACAGATACGCAGTATTTT. Residues: CASSLLAGRTDTQYF.

This chain joins TRBV5-1 and TRBJ2-7, with 10 bases matching TRBD1. The CDR3 has 14 amino acids. Per germline, CDR1 SGHRS and CDR2 YFSETQ. With 3 bases clipped from V and 0 bases from J, the junction kept 0 bases outside the gene matches. CDR3 amino acids: CASSWTGGSYEQYF. CDR3 nucleotide sequence: TGCGCCAGCAGCTGGACAGGGGGCTCCTACGAGCAGTACTTC.